This record concerns one T cell receptor (beta chain) sequence. The data derive from a study of blood T cell repertoires in COVID-19. Study-wide context: Spain, Italy and the United States supplied samples that represented acute and convalescent COVID-19.

Repertoires were generated with immunoSEQ multiplex PCR, while TCRdb's copy carries only in-frame clones and drops some. Of about 280,000 clones listed, 90% were seen once; the top ten hold about 1.7%. With 5 bases removed from V and 2 bases from J, the gap between germline ends came to 14 bases. CDR1 SNHLY and CDR2 FYNNEI come from the germline V gene. The length of the CDR3 is 15 residues. The source of this sequence is a woman aged 18-29 years with acute COVID-19. The chain joins TRBV2 to TRBJ2-3; D may be TRBD2 (5 bases). The sequencing sample was made of PBMCs or T cells enriched from blood (not recorded which). The CDR3 DNA reads as TGTGCCAGCAGTCCCCCTAGCTACCCCACAGATACGCAGTATTTT. Translated, it gives CASSPPSYPTDTQYF.